What follows are 15 T cell receptor beta chains derived from one specimen sequenced in a study of cytomegalovirus exposure and HLA in healthy donors. Researchers ran the PCR with 60 Vbeta and 13 Jbeta primers. Libraries were prepared by immunoSEQ multiplex PCR; TCRdb keeps only in-frame clonotypes and omits some of them. The sample gives some 190,000 clones, approximately 82% of which show up once; approximately 1.6% is in the top ten. Source material: PBMCs. These receptors all come from a man aged 40-49 years in good health and CMV-seropositive.

The V call is TRBV5-8, the J call TRBJ2-7; possible D gene TRBD1, 6 bases. There are 14 residues in the CDR3. Germline loops: CDR1 SGHTS, CDR2 YDEGEE. V lost 2 bases and J 2 bases, leaving 11 bases between the germline ends. CDR3 DNA: TGTGCCAGCAGCTTAAGGGGGAAGGCCTACGAGCAGTACTTC. It translates to CASSLRGKAYEQYF.

J is TRBJ2-7 and V is TRBV27; D perhaps matches TRBD1 (5 bases). Trimming shortened V by 1 base and J by 1 base, and 14 bases separated the two germline ends. The CDR3 sequence is 16 residues long. CDR1 is MNHEY, CDR2 SMNVEV, per germline (reference sequence). CDR3 sequence reads: CASSLYSSTASYEQYF. Written as DNA, the CDR3 is TGTGCCAGCAGTTTATACTCCTCGACAGCATCCTACGAGCAGTACTTC.

The chain joins TRBV6-5 to TRBJ1-2, with a tentative D call TRBD1 (5 bases). CDR3 length: 13 amino acids. The V end lost 6 bases, the J end lost 6 bases, and 14 bases lay between the germline ends. Germline V gene data show CDR1 as MNHEY and CDR2 as SVGAGI. The CDR3 coding sequence is TGTGCCAGCAGGGGACCGGGGAGGGATGGCTACACCTTC. Its translation: CASRGPGRDGYTF.

For this clone: Other DNA sequences in this specimen translate into the identical CDR3. The chain joins TRBV7-2 to TRBJ2-7, with 7 bases matching TRBD2. The CDR3 spans 16 residues. In germline, CDR1 is SGHTA, CDR2 FQGNSA. After removal of 2 bases from V and 0 bases from J, the junction contained 7 bases not matched to a gene. DNA for the CDR3: TGTGCCAGCAGCTTACGTGGCGGGGGAAGCTCCTACGAGCAGTACTTC. The encoded protein is CASSLRGGGSSYEQYF. Full variable domain (remainder filled in from reference TRBV7-2 and TRBJ2-7): GAGVSQSPSNKVTEKGKDVELRCDPISGHTALYWYRQSLGQGLEFLIYFQGNSAPDKSGLPSDRFSAERTGGSVSTLTIQRTQQEDSAVYLCASSLRGGGSSYEQYFGPGTRLTVT.

This clone was seen a few times. The CDR3 spells CASSTTTGMTEAFF. CDR3 sequence (DNA): TGTGCCAGCAGCACAACTACAGGGATGACTGAAGCTTTCTTT. The chain carries TRBV11-2 and TRBJ1-1; weak D call: TRBD1 (6 bases). V was pared by 5 bases and J by 5 bases, with 15 bases between. CDR3 length equals 14 residues. Germline CDR1 SGHAT, CDR2 FQNNGV.

This clone was counted a single time. This chain uses TRBV6-5 with TRBJ1-1; perhaps TRBD1 as D (5 bases). The CDR3 extends over 12 amino acids. Germline values: CDR1 MNHEY, CDR2 SVGAGI. V was cut by 5 bases and J by 7 bases, with 11 bases left in between. CDR3 sequence (DNA): TGTGCCAGCAGTCCGGGACTGAGTGAAGCTTTCTTT. It is translated as CASSPGLSEAFF.

This clone was observed a single time. The rearrangement links TRBV10-2 to TRBJ1-3; 9 bases are a match to TRBD1. This CDR3 region has 14 residues. CDR1 WSHSY and CDR2 SAAADI come from the germline V gene. With V trimmed by 6 bases and J by 4 bases, 4 bases remained unmatched. CDR3 protein: CASRTGQGGNTIYF. Here the CDR3 DNA reads TGCGCCAGCAGAACCGGACAGGGGGGAAACACCATATATTTT.

This clone showed up just once. The gene calls are TRBV27 and TRBJ1-5, with D possibly matching TRBD1 (5 bases). Trimming pared 5 bases from V and 3 bases from J, leaving 17 bases between. This CDR3 has 16 residues. The V gene's germline CDR1 is MNHEY and CDR2 SMNVEV (reference sequence). Written as DNA, the CDR3 is TGTGCCAGCAGTCCAGACAGAGTCCTAACCAATCAGCCCCAGCATTTT. This sequence encodes CASSPDRVLTNQPQHF.

The rearrangement links TRBV19 to TRBJ2-5, with D uncertain. Trimming pared 4 bases from V and 5 bases from J, leaving 5 bases between. Germline CDR1 and CDR2: LNHDA and SQIVND (reference sequence). The CDR3 is made up of 11 amino acids. The CDR3 DNA reads as TGTGCCAGTAGTACCTCCGAGACCCAGTACTTC. Encoded protein: CASSTSETQYF.

The chain couples TRBV28 to TRBJ1-1; D is perhaps TRBD1 (5 bases). The CDR3 spans 15 residues. Germline CDR1 and CDR2: MDHEN and SYDVKM. The V gene lost 4 bases and the J gene lost 1 base, with 13 bases spanning the gap. The CDR3, as DNA: TGTGCCAGCAGTTCCCAAAGGGGTTGGAACACTGAAGCTTTCTTT. This encodes CASSSQRGWNTEAFF. The full variable domain, rest sourced from reference TRBV28 and TRBJ1-1, is DVKVTQSSRYLVKRTGEKVFLECVQDMDHENMFWYRQDPGLGLRLIYFSYDVKMKEKGDIPEGYSVSREKKERFSLILESASTNQTSMYLCASSSQRGWNTEAFFGQGTRLTVV.

Comment on this clone: At one end, the junction sequence differs from germline, possibly due to a read error. The chain recombines TRBV7-9 with TRBJ1-1; D might be TRBD1 (5 bases). Germline CDR1 SEHNR, CDR2 FQNEAQ (reference sequence). The CDR3 has 12 amino acids. The chain's CDR3 is CSSSLGVAEAFF. The CDR3, as DNA: TGTTCCAGCAGCTTAGGGGTAGCGGAAGCTTTCTTT.

This chain uses TRBV5-6 with TRBJ2-5; 8 positions match TRBD1. The J call may be in error: the DNA end matches TRBJ2-7 better. The CDR3 contains 14 residues. Germline V gene data show CDR1 as SGHDT and CDR2 as YYEEEE. CDR3 loop: CASSMDRATYEQYF. As DNA, the CDR3 is TGTGCCAGCAGCATGGACAGGGCTACCTACGAGCAGTACTTC.

This clone was detected only a few times. This chain links TRBV7-2 with TRBJ1-2; TRBD1 agrees at 9 bases. This CDR3 comprises 13 residues. The ends lost 4 bases at V and 3 bases at J; junction bases unmatched: 0. Germline CDR1 reads SGHTA; CDR2 reads FQGNSA. This CDR3 reads CASSWDRDYGYTF. The CDR3 DNA reads as TGTGCCAGCAGCTGGGACAGGGACTATGGCTACACCTTC.

The chain uses TRBV14 and TRBJ2-1, with TRBD2 identical over 14 bases. Germline lookup yields CDR1 SGHDN and CDR2 FVKESK. The length of the CDR3 is 18 residues. V was clipped by 3 bases and J by 0 bases; unmatched bases: 4. This CDR3 reads CASSHGTSGRSSYNEQFF. CDR3 DNA sequence: TGTGCCAGCAGCCACGGGACTAGCGGGAGAAGCTCCTACAATGAGCAGTTCTTC. The full variable domain, completed using reference TRBV14 and TRBJ2-1, is EAGVTQFPSHSVIEKGQTVTLRCDPISGHDNLYWYRRVMGKEIKFLLHFVKESKQDESGMPNNRFLAERTGGTYSTLKVQPAELEDSGVYFCASSHGTSGRSSYNEQFFGPGTRLTVL.

This clone was counted once. CDR3 sequence: CASSTQGASGANVLTF. As DNA, the CDR3 is TGTGCCAGTAGTACGCAGGGGGCGTCTGGGGCCAACGTCCTGACTTTC. The chain carries TRBV19 and TRBJ2-6; 8 bases align to TRBD1. There are 16 residues in the CDR3. V lost 4 bases, J lost 1 base, and 3 bases stayed unmatched. Per the germline V gene, CDR1 is LNHDA and CDR2 is SQIVND (reference sequence). The full variable domain, with the rest looked up from reference TRBV19 and TRBJ2-6, is DGGITQSPKYLFRKEGQNVTLSCEQNLNHDAMYWYRQDPGQGLRLIYYSQIVNDFQKGDIAEGYSVSREKKESFPLTVTSAQKNPTAFYLCASSTQGASGANVLTFGAGSRLTVL.